The clone carrying this TCR beta chain has only one observation. Here immunoSEQ multiplex PCR was the method, and the copy in TCRdb shows in-frame clones only, minus some. The sample includes 280,000 or so clones, about 83% of them seen just once. These data originate in a study of blood T cell repertoires in COVID-19. Whole-study context: The analysed material was cDNA or gDNA that came from T cells, B-cell-depleted T cells, or PBMCs.

The CDR3 spans 16 residues. CDR1 and CDR2 (germline): SEHNR, FQNEAQ (reference sequence). V was shortened by 5 bases and J by 2 bases, with 16 bases between the two germline ends. The source is a woman in her thirties or forties who had recovered from COVID-19. The V call is TRBV7-9, the J call TRBJ1-5, with a possible D match to TRBD1 (6 bases). Sequenced input: PBMCs or T cells enriched from blood (not recorded which). CDR3 sequence: CASSLGAPWGNQPQHF. DNA for the CDR3: TGTGCCAGCAGCCTGGGGGCACCCTGGGGCAATCAGCCCCAGCATTTT.